This record concerns one TCR beta chain sequence. The CDR3 consists of 14 residues. The V gene end was trimmed by 4 bases and the J gene end by 3 bases; junction bases not matched to a gene: 4. Germline CDR1 reads LNHDA; CDR2 reads SQIVND (reference sequence). The data were obtained in a study of cytomegalovirus exposure and HLA in healthy donors. At the level of the study: The same platform was used for the 130 or so validation repertoires as for the 666 first-cohort repertoires, as reported in a later analysis.

Using immunoSEQ multiplex PCR, the repertoire was profiled, and TCRdb retains in-frame clones only, with some absent. The table includes 99,000 or so clones, more than 85% detected once. V is TRBV19 and J is TRBJ2-7; 9 nucleotides match TRBD1. Material for sequencing was PBMCs. The clonotype was recovered from a woman aged 18-29 years in good health and CMV-seropositive. The CDR3 here is CASSRTGVVYEQYF. CDR3 nucleotides: TGTGCCAGTAGTAGGACAGGGGTCGTCTACGAGCAGTACTTC.